Listed below are T cell receptor beta chains from one sample, sequenced in a study of blood T cells in healthy people across ages. One entry per CDR3 protein results from TCRdb running MiXCR on the 5' RACE reads. The sample has about 1.4 million distinct CDR3 sequences, around 59% seen once. The sample comprised blood. Receptors were obtained from a man aged 18 to 30 in good health. CDR3s leave out the opening cysteine and the closing phenylalanine or tryptophan. Fields, in order: V gene, J gene, CDR3 protein.

V: TRBV6-1; J: TRBJ1-2; CDR3: ASTNYYGYT
V: TRBV11-2; J: TRBJ1-4; CDR3: ASSFRGVNEKLF
V: TRBV20-1; J: -; CDR3: SARARLYEQY
V: TRBV4-2; J: TRBJ2-1; CDR3: ASSQASGATNEQF
V: TRBV7-9; J: TRBJ2-7; CDR3: ASSPKTGSRYEQY
V: TRBV27; J: TRBJ2-7; CDR3: ASSLGAVWGYEQY
V: TRBV5-1; J: TRBJ2-7; CDR3: ASTQRLDSYEQY
V: TRBV20-1; J: TRBJ2-3; CDR3: SARVGTGWDTQY
V: TRBV4-1; J: TRBJ2-7; CDR3: ASSPLGQGIYEQY
V: TRBV11-2; J: TRBJ2-6; CDR3: ASSSNPRGSGANVLT
V: TRBV12-3/TRBV12-4; J: TRBJ2-7; CDR3: ASTFSGRRIGEQY
V: TRBV7-9; J: TRBJ2-5; CDR3: ASSSVTGQETQY
V: TRBV4-1; J: TRBJ2-7; CDR3: ASSQEGETGTSYEQY
V: TRBV4-1; J: TRBJ1-4; CDR3: ASSQVPGRGEKLF
V: TRBV7-9; J: TRBJ2-1; CDR3: ASSSIHRDRGLEQF
V: TRBV4-1; J: TRBJ2-1; CDR3: ASSQGRDREGWNEQF
V: TRBV5-5; J: TRBJ1-1; CDR3: ASSFPTEGNTEAF
V: TRBV7-2; J: -; CDR3: ASSPPLSGQETQY
V: TRBV7-2; J: TRBJ2-7; CDR3: ASSYGGGGSSYEQY
V: TRBV5-1; J: TRBJ1-1; CDR3: ASSQNINTEAF
V: TRBV29-1; J: TRBJ2-1; CDR3: SVEVSRLAGSAYNEQF
V: TRBV2; J: TRBJ2-1; CDR3: ASSEASGASEF
V: TRBV20-1; J: TRBJ1-2; CDR3: SARDQREANYGYT
V: TRBV15; J: TRBJ1-1; CDR3: ATSRVMFQGTEAF
V: TRBV6-5; J: TRBJ1-5; CDR3: ASSPGTGGLQPQH
V: TRBV11-2; J: TRBJ2-1; CDR3: ASSPGSSGRGGEQF
V: TRBV2; J: TRBJ2-1; CDR3: ASNGGSSYNEQF
V: TRBV5-1; J: TRBJ2-5; CDR3: ASSLEIPIQETQY
V: TRBV6-5; J: TRBJ2-6; CDR3: ASSRRSRSGANVLT
V: TRBV5-1; J: TRBJ2-7; CDR3: ASSSSGGWASEQY
V: TRBV4-1; J: TRBJ2-7; CDR3: ASSQSLDRGAREQY
V: TRBV29-1; J: TRBJ2-4; CDR3: SVDRQSLAKNIQY
V: TRBV7-9; J: TRBJ2-1; CDR3: ASSRLAASSSYNEQF
V: TRBV20-1; J: TRBJ1-2; CDR3: SASGTGSDYGYT
V: TRBV10-3; J: TRBJ1-2; CDR3: AISAGTGSYGYT
V: TRBV5-1; J: TRBJ2-3; CDR3: ASSLKQGRTDTQY
V: TRBV4-1; J: TRBJ1-1; CDR3: ASSQVLAVMAAF
V: TRBV29-1; J: TRBJ2-7; CDR3: SADRGNEQY
V: TRBV20-1; J: TRBJ2-7; CDR3: SASKLGHHSYEQY
V: TRBV5-1; J: -; CDR3: ASRGAPEETQY
V: TRBV7-2; J: TRBJ2-1; CDR3: ASSLRTSGGIYEQF